This TCR beta chain was captured in a study of shared clonotypes between healthy human individuals. Study-level findings and limits: A few donors had about 5% of their naive CD4 clonotypes in common.

Positive CCR7 selection of CD45RO-negative cells yielded the naive CD8 cells, and terminally differentiated effector memory CD45RA+ cells were excluded. Recent vaccinations or acute infections were absent in the healthy HIV-negative adult donors. With respect to this clone: As yet, its antigen is unknown.

The assay was carried out at the deep level. Evenly divided among several immunoSEQ plates was the genomic DNA of each subset. Profiled with immunoSEQ multiplex PCR; TCRdb holds only in-frame clones, not every one. Here the sample spans 1.5 million to 2.5 million clones, just under 95% being singletons. Germline lookup yields CDR1 MGHRA and CDR2 YSYEKL. The CDR3 contains 17 residues. Trimming removed 0 bases from V and 6 bases from J; junction bases left unmatched: 12. The sample taken for sequencing was naive CD8+ T cells sorted from blood. V usage is TRBV4-1 and J usage is TRBJ1-2, with 8 bases aligning to TRBD1. The clonotype originates from a young man in good health. The DNA of the CDR3 is TGCGCCAGCAGCCAAGACCCGTACAGGGGGATACCCCATGGCTACACCTTC. Protein sequence: CASSQDPYRGIPHGYTF.